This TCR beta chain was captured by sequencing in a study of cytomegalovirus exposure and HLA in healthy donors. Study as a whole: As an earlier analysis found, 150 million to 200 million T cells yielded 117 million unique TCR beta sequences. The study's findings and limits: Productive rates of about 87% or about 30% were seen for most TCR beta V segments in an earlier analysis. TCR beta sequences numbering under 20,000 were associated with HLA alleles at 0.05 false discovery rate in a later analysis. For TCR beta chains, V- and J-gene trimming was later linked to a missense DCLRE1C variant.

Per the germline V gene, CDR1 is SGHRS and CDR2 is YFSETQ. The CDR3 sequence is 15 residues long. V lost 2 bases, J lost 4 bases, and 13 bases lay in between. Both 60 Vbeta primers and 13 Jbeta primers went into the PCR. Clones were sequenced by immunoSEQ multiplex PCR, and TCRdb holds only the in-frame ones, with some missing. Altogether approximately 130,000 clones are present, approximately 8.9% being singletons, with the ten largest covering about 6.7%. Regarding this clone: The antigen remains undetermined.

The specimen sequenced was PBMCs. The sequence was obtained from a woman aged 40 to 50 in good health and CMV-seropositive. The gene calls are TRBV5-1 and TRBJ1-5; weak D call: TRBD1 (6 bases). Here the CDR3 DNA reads TGCGCCAGCAGCTTAGGGGGGGGATTAAATCAGCCCCAGCATTTT. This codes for CASSLGGGLNQPQHF. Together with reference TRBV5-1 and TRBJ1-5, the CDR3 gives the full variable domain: KAGVTQTPRYLIKTRGQQVTLSCSPISGHRSVSWYQQTPGQGLQFLFEYFSETQRNKGNFPGRFSGRQFSNSRSEMNVSTLELGDSALYLCASSLGGGLNQPQHFGDGTRLSIL.